This T cell receptor beta chain was captured in a study of blood T cell repertoires in COVID-19. For the study at large: Researchers got acute and convalescent COVID-19 samples from the United States, Italy and Spain. T cells, B-cell-depleted T cells, or PBMCs supplied cDNA or gDNA.

The CDR3 has 15 residues. Per germline, CDR1 SGHDT and CDR2 YYEEEE. V lost 4 bases and J 4 bases, leaving 17 bases between the germline ends. Under the authors' procedure: From reference gene primer amplification, estimates of nucleated cell counts were derived. TCRdb's table, derived via immunoSEQ multiplex PCR, lists solely in-frame clones and lacks some. Clonal size and the V and J genes are those of that table, whereas D and trimming came from the DNA. The sample lists approximately 300,000 clones, roughly 80% occurring once. Patients from Seattle were sampled longitudinally, starting during active infection.

Sample: peripheral blood. The origin of this receptor is an older person with COVID-19, enrolled during active disease. The rearrangement uses TRBV5-6 and TRBJ1-2, with D maybe TRBD1 (6 bases). The CDR3 loop reads CASSTNREGSYGYTF. The CDR3 DNA follows: TGTGCCAGCAGCACCAACAGGGAAGGAAGCTATGGCTACACCTTC.